This passage covers 32 T cell receptor beta chains from one sample sequenced in a study of T cell changes during pregnancy in multiple sclerosis. Generated by immunoSEQ multiplex PCR, the TCRdb table keeps only in-frame clones and is missing some. The table lists roughly 100,000 clones, 75% to 95% of them singletons, with 1.6% in the top ten. The material sequenced was peripheral blood, taken before pregnancy. These receptor sequences come from a female donor with multiple sclerosis, enrolled in a pregnancy study.

The gene calls are TRBV9 and TRBJ2-5, with 13 bases fitting TRBD2. The CDR3 length is 18 residues. Per the germline V gene, CDR1 is SGDLS and CDR2 is YYNGEE. V was clipped by 0 bases and J by 4 bases; unmatched bases: 9. CDR3 DNA sequence: TGTGCCAGCAGCGTAGGGGTACTAGCGGGAGGGCCCTCAGAGACCCAGTACTTC. It yields the protein CASSVGVLAGGPSETQYF.

The rearrangement links TRBV19 to TRBJ1-4; tentative D call: TRBD1 (6 bases). With 3 bases removed from V and 4 bases from J, the gap between germline ends came to 12 bases. Per germline, CDR1 LNHDA and CDR2 SQIVND (reference sequence). The CDR3 is 15 amino acids. CDR3 in DNA: TGTGCCAGTAGTATCTGGGGCAGGGGTAATGAAAAACTGTTTTTT. This translates into CASSIWGRGNEKLFF.

This sequence joins TRBV7-3 and TRBJ1-2, with D possibly TRBD1 on 5 matching bases. This CDR3 has 14 residues. Germline lookup yields CDR1 SGHTA and CDR2 FQGTGA. V dropped 5 bases and J dropped 2 bases, with 12 bases sitting between them. The CDR3 here is CASSLSAGNYGYTF. As DNA, the CDR3 is TGTGCCAGCAGCCTCTCCGCAGGGAACTATGGCTACACCTTC. Drawing the rest from reference TRBV7-3 and TRBJ1-2, the complete variable domain is GAGVSQTPSNKVTEKGKYVELRCDPISGHTALYWYRQSLGQGPEFLIYFQGTGAADDSGLPNDRFFAVRPEGSVSTLKIQRTERGDSAVYLCASSLSAGNYGYTFGSGTRLTVV.

Here the CDR3 DNA reads TGTGCCAGCTCAGCCGGGGATTCACCCCTCCACTTT. Translated, it gives CASSAGDSPLHF. This sequence joins TRBV18 and TRBJ1-6, with D unclear. The CDR3 spans 12 residues. Germline V gene sequence: CDR1 KGHSH, CDR2 LQKENI. V lost 5 bases to trimming and J lost 8 bases, with 7 bases between them.

This rearrangement joins TRBV4-1 to TRBJ2-3, with a possible D match to TRBD2 (6 bases). This CDR3 has 16 residues. V lost 0 bases and J lost 3, with 13 bases in between. Germline V gene lookup returns CDR1 MGHRA and CDR2 YSYEKL. This CDR3 reads CASSQEPGVLTDTQYF. CDR3 bases: TGCGCCAGCAGCCAAGAGCCGGGAGTTTTAACAGATACGCAGTATTTT.

This chain joins TRBV7-8 and TRBJ2-1; TRBD2 matches 9 bases. The CDR3 loop spans 16 amino acids. Germline V gene lookup returns CDR1 SGHVS and CDR2 FQNEAQ. J lost 1 base, V lost 5 bases, and 6 bases had no gene match. The CDR3 DNA reads TGTGCCAGCAGCAGAGTAGCGGGAGAGTCCTACAATGAGCAGTTCTTC. Protein product: CASSRVAGESYNEQFF.

V gene TRBV5-1 combines with J gene TRBJ1-1; a possible D gene is TRBD1 (5 bases). The CDR3 covers 16 residues. Trimming pared 3 bases from V and 0 bases from J, leaving 15 bases between. Germline V gene lookup returns CDR1 SGHRS and CDR2 YFSETQ. Here the CDR3 reads CASSSGVGLMNTEAFF. DNA of the CDR3: TGCGCCAGCAGCTCGGGAGTGGGACTGATGAACACTGAAGCTTTCTTT.

The genes are TRBV27 and TRBJ1-2, with D possibly being TRBD1 (5 bases). V was cut by 6 bases and J by 4 bases, with 30 bases left in between. The germline CDR1 and CDR2 sequences are MNHEY and SMNVEV (reference sequence). This CDR3 comprises 19 residues. CDR3 in DNA: TGTGCCAGCAGACGCCAGTGGACGGCAGGGATATCCTCGGGCTATGGCTACACCTTC. It codes for CASRRQWTAGISSGYGYTF.

The genes are TRBV4-3 and TRBJ2-2, with TRBD2 matching 8 bases. V trimming: 2 bases; J trimming: 8 bases; junction bases outside the gene matches: 16. The germline V gene encodes CDR1 LGHNA and CDR2 YSLEER. The CDR3 has 18 amino acids. The CDR3 DNA is TGCGCCAGCAGCCAAAGCTTCCTTCGGGGGGGCCAAGGTGGGGAGCTGTTTTTT. This gives the protein CASSQSFLRGGQGGELFF.

This clone occurred once. The rearrangement uses TRBV27 and TRBJ1-2, with unresolved D. Germline V gene data show CDR1 as MNHEY and CDR2 as SMNVEV (reference sequence). V was pared by 0 bases and J by 9 bases, with 14 bases between. This CDR3 has 14 amino acids. For the CDR3, the DNA is TGTGCCAGCAGTTTATCCTCCAGGATCGATAGCTACACCTTC. It codes for CASSLSSRIDSYTF.

This chain joins TRBV12-5 and TRBJ2-1, with 7 bases aligning to TRBD2. V dropped 1 base and J dropped 0; count of bases not matched to a gene: 12. Per the germline V gene, CDR1 is LGHNT and CDR2 is FRNRAP. The CDR3 contains 19 residues. In DNA form, the CDR3 reads TGTGCTAGTGGTTTGGCTCCAGCGGGACTAAAGCTCTCCTACAATGAGCAGTTCTTC. Residues: CASGLAPAGLKLSYNEQFF.

This clone has a single count. This chain connects TRBV19 to TRBJ1-5; D may be TRBD1 (6 bases). The CDR3 has 14 amino acids. Trimming removed 6 bases from V and 3 bases from J, with 12 bases in between. Germline CDR1 is LNHDA and CDR2 is SQIVND (reference sequence). The CDR3 reads CASRVRDTNQPQHF. The CDR3 nucleotides are TGTGCCAGTAGAGTCCGGGACACCAATCAGCCCCAGCATTTT.

The V call is TRBV5-1, the J call TRBJ2-1; the D is unclear. Trimming took off 5 bases at V and 6 bases at J, with 6 bases between the two ends. The CDR3 is 11 residues long. The germline gives CDR1 SGHRS, CDR2 YFSETQ. The CDR3: CASRALNEQFF. As DNA, the CDR3 is TGCGCCAGCAGGGCCCTCAATGAGCAGTTCTTC.

As DNA, the CDR3 is TGCGCCAGCAGCTTTGTGGGAGCGGGGAAGAACACTGAAGCTTTCTTT. Amino acids: CASSFVGAGKNTEAFF. V usage is TRBV5-1 and J usage is TRBJ1-1; D ambiguous. The germline CDR1 and CDR2 sequences are SGHRS and YFSETQ. V lost 2 bases, J lost 1 base, and 15 bases lay in between. The CDR3 sequence is 16 residues long.

V gene TRBV6-6 combines with J gene TRBJ2-7, with D possibly being TRBD1 (5 bases). The V gene lost 2 bases and the J gene lost 4 bases, with 15 bases spanning the gap. CDR3 length: 15 amino acids. The germline CDR1 and CDR2 sequences are MNHNY and SVGAGI (reference sequence). The CDR3 nucleotides are TGTGCCAGCAGTTACCCTAGACAGAATACTTACGAGCAGTACTTC. This codes for CASSYPRQNTYEQYF.

This sequence joins TRBV10-3 and TRBJ1-6; D may be TRBD1 (6 bases). CDR1 and CDR2 from the germline V gene are ENHRY and SYGVKD. The CDR3 loop spans 13 amino acids. Trimming left V 10 bases short and J 9 bases short, with 16 bases between. The CDR3 DNA follows: TGTGCCACCCTGTCGGGACAAGGTTCACCCCTCCACTTT. Encoded protein: CATLSGQGSPLHF.

The rearrangement joins TRBV28 to TRBJ2-3, with 7 bases fitting TRBD1. V was clipped by 5 bases and J by 2 bases; unmatched bases: 7. CDR1 MDHEN and CDR2 SYDVKM come from the germline V gene. This CDR3 comprises 15 residues. The CDR3 here is CASSRRQGSTDTQYF. The CDR3 DNA reads as TGTGCCAGCAGTAGGCGACAGGGCTCCACAGATACGCAGTATTTT.

The gene calls are TRBV7-9 and TRBJ2-7; tentatively, D is TRBD2 (6 bases). Trimming took off 1 base at V and 5 bases at J, with 12 bases between the two ends. The germline gives CDR1 SEHNR, CDR2 FQNEAQ (reference sequence). This CDR3 is 14 amino acids long. The CDR3 bases are TGTGCCAGCAGCTTAGAACTAGCATTGGACGAGCAGTACTTC. Amino acids: CASSLELALDEQYF.

The rearrangement joins TRBV27 to TRBJ2-7, with 7 bases fitting TRBD1. Germline V gene sequence: CDR1 MNHEY, CDR2 SMNVEV (reference sequence). V was pared by 6 bases and J by 0 bases, with 2 bases of the junction left unmatched. The CDR3 contains 13 residues. The CDR3 region is CASRSGGSYEQYF. The CDR3 nucleotides are TGTGCCAGCAGGTCAGGGGGCTCCTACGAGCAGTACTTC.

J is TRBJ2-7 and V is TRBV7-9; D is undetermined. This CDR3 region has 11 residues. Germline CDR1 and CDR2: SEHNR and FQNEAQ (reference sequence). The V end lost 4 bases, the J end lost 5 bases, and 6 bases lay between the germline ends. Here the CDR3 DNA reads TGTGCCAGCAGCTCCGGAGACGAGCAGTACTTC. This codes for CASSSGDEQYF.

V is TRBV6-1 and J is TRBJ1-2; TRBD1 is a possible D gene (5 bases). This CDR3 is 15 amino acids long. The V and J ends lost 6 bases and 6 bases respectively, with 20 bases between them. Germline CDR1 and CDR2: MNHNS and SASEGT. In nucleotides, the CDR3 is TGTGCCAGCAGGGGGAACAGGTTATCGTCCAATGGCTACACCTTC. Its protein product is CASRGNRLSSNGYTF.

The chain is built from TRBV7-3 and TRBJ2-7; TRBD1 is a possible D gene (9 bases). The CDR3 runs to 15 residues. The germline V and J ends were trimmed by 5 bases and 6 bases, with 20 bases remaining between them. Germline V gene data show CDR1 as SGHTA and CDR2 as FQGTGA. CDR3 nucleotides: TGTGCCAGCAGCCCGGGGGGGACAGGGCGAGGCGAGCAGTACTTC. Its translation is CASSPGGTGRGEQYF.

The chain joins TRBV5-6 to TRBJ2-3, with 11 bases that match TRBD2. The CDR3 sequence is 15 residues long. After removal of 8 bases from V and 4 bases from J, the junction contained 9 bases not matched to a gene. Germline V lookup: CDR1 SGHDT, CDR2 YYEEEE. This CDR3 is CASQLRLAGSDTQYF. The CDR3 region has the DNA TGTGCCAGTCAACTCAGACTAGCGGGATCAGATACGCAGTATTTT.

The CDR3, as DNA: TGCGCCAGCAGCTTCAGGAACAATGAGCAGTTCTTC. This encodes CASSFRNNEQFF. This chain links TRBV5-1 with TRBJ2-1; D call uncertain. The CDR3 runs to 12 residues. Germline assignment: CDR1 SGHRS and CDR2 YFSETQ. The V end lost 2 bases, the J end lost 5 bases, and 5 bases lay between the germline ends.

The rearrangement joins TRBV27 to TRBJ1-2; D remains ambiguous. The CDR3 spans 13 residues. CDR1 MNHEY and CDR2 SMNVEV come from the germline V gene (reference sequence). Deletions cut 2 bases from V and 1 base from J, with 5 bases between. The CDR3 protein is CASSLEGNYGYTF. CDR3 DNA sequence: TGTGCCAGCAGTTTAGAGGGTAACTATGGCTACACCTTC.

The chain carries TRBV13 and TRBJ2-7; D is possibly TRBD2 (6 bases). Germline V lookup: CDR1 PRHDT, CDR2 FYEKMQ (reference sequence). The CDR3 consists of 15 residues. The V end was cut by 1 base, the J end by 4 bases, with 14 bases between. The CDR3 loop reads CASSLVNGLLYEQYF. DNA of the CDR3: TGTGCCAGCAGCTTAGTTAATGGACTATTATACGAGCAGTACTTC.

The gene calls are TRBV2 and TRBJ1-1, with D unresolved. V lost 0 bases to trimming and J lost 0 bases, with 11 bases between them. The CDR3 extends over 16 amino acids. In germline, CDR1 is SNHLY, CDR2 FYNNEI. CDR3 in DNA: TGTGCCAGCAGTGAAGCGGGGAGGAGGATGAACACTGAAGCTTTCTTT. This codes for CASSEAGRRMNTEAFF.

The chain links TRBV30 to TRBJ1-5; possible D gene TRBD1, 5 bases. V lost 0 bases, J lost 9 bases, and 15 bases lay in between. Germline CDR1 and CDR2: GTSNPN and SVGIG (reference sequence). This CDR3 has 14 amino acids. CDR3 loop: CAWSVRGGVWPQHF. In DNA, the CDR3 is TGTGCCTGGAGTGTACGGGGGGGGGTCTGGCCCCAGCATTTT.

The chain carries TRBV7-2 and TRBJ2-1; 8 bases line up with TRBD2. CDR3 length: 16 amino acids. Germline CDR1 SGHTA, CDR2 FQGNSA. V was clipped by 5 bases and J by 3 bases; unmatched bases: 9. The CDR3 here is CASSPSLAGGYNEQFF. The CDR3 DNA reads TGTGCCAGCAGCCCCTCCCTGGCGGGAGGCTACAATGAGCAGTTCTTC.

V is TRBV18 and J is TRBJ1-1, with TRBD1 matching over 7 bases. V gave up 3 bases and J gave up 0 bases; unmatched junction bases: 4. Germline V lookup: CDR1 KGHSH, CDR2 LQKENI. The CDR3 totals 15 residues. The CDR3 sequence: CASSPWDRLNTEAFF. Here the CDR3 DNA reads TGTGCCAGCTCACCCTGGGACAGACTGAACACTGAAGCTTTCTTT.

The chain recombines TRBV27 with TRBJ2-7; 8 bases align to TRBD1. The CDR3 has 14 residues. CDR1 and CDR2 (germline): MNHEY, SMNVEV (reference sequence). Trimming cost V 10 bases and J 5 bases; bases outside gene matches: 13. CDR3 loop: CATHGQGASDEQYF. The CDR3 DNA follows: TGTGCCACCCACGGCCAGGGGGCCTCAGACGAGCAGTACTTC.

V is TRBV7-8 and J is TRBJ2-1, with no clear D. The CDR3 is 14 residues long. Germline-derived CDR1 and CDR2 are SGHVS and FQNEAQ. Trimming left V 1 base short and J 5 bases short, with 9 bases between. The chain's CDR3 is CASSLDRLNNEQFF. The DNA for the CDR3 is TGTGCCAGCAGCTTAGACCGACTCAACAATGAGCAGTTCTTC.